This T cell receptor beta chain was captured by sequencing in a study of radiotherapy plus CTLA-4 blockade in lung cancer. Study details: Objective response was observed in about 19% of patients, and disease control in roughly 33%. Study-wide results and caveats: How blood T cell clones changed early, along with interferon-beta, reportedly forecast response best. Radiotherapy with ipilimumab was followed by blood expansion of tumor-derived clones.

The CDR3 is made up of 16 amino acids. V shed 4 bases, J shed 0 bases, and the junction held 8 bases outside the gene matches. Germline lookup yields CDR1 SGHNT and CDR2 YYREEE (reference sequence). This clone was found a few times. Its antigen is not identified. Each patient with chemo-refractory metastatic non-small-cell lung cancer was treated with focal radiation plus CTLA-4 blockade using ipilimumab. Profiling relied on immunoSEQ multiplex PCR, and the TCRdb table lists in-frame clones only, not all of them. The sample contains tens of thousands of clones, approximately 74% of which appear only once.

The chain employs TRBV5-4 and TRBJ1-1, with 8 bases fitting TRBD1. The clonotype was recovered from a human donor with non-small cell lung cancer whose response to radiotherapy plus ipilimumab could not be evaluated. This specimen consisted of peripheral blood, obtained from a patient treated with radiotherapy plus ipilimumab. The CDR3 nucleotides read TGTGCCAGCAGCCCTTGGACAGGGACTATGAACACTGAAGCTTTCTTT. It codes for CASSPWTGTMNTEAFF.